The rows below give T cell receptor beta chains drawn from one sample of a study of blood T cell repertoires in COVID-19. The repertoire was sequenced with immunoSEQ multiplex PCR; TCRdb's copy has only in-frame clones and lacks some. The repertoire has approximately 40,000 clones, roughly 90% of them found once; the top ten carry around 2%. Input material: peripheral blood. The origin of the receptors is a human donor in a cohort sampled during active COVID-19. Each CDR3 is given with its conserved first and last residue. The D gene is left open where the match is weak. Size values are once, few and many counts, or a class for expanded clones, and some rows have none.

TRBV4-1	TRBJ2-1	TRBD2	once	13	CASSQVTSGVEFF	TGCGCCAGCAGCCAAGTTACTAGCGGGGTTGAGTTCTTC
TRBV24-1	TRBJ2-1	TRBD1	.	16	CATSDRDRGAYNEQFF	TGTGCCACCAGTGATCGAGACAGGGGCGCCTACAATGAGCAGTTCTTC
TRBV9	TRBJ1-2	.	.	14	CASSVGGLNYGYTF	TGTGCCAGCAGCGTAGGGGGCCTGAACTATGGCTACACCTTC
TRBV10-3	TRBJ1-2	.	.	14	CATGGPNLNYGYTF	TGTGCCACGGGGGGACCGAACCTTAACTATGGCTACACCTTC
TRBV6-5	TRBJ1-1	.	.	13	CASSYGAQTEAFF	TGTGCCAGCAGTTATGGGGCACAGACTGAAGCTTTCTTT
TRBV28	TRBJ1-1	TRBD1	.	13	CASSLGRTGQAFF	TGTGCCAGCAGTTTAGGCCGGACAGGGCAAGCTTTCTTT
TRBV19	TRBJ1-2	TRBD1	.	14	CASSLGQGWYGYTF	TGTGCCAGTAGTCTGGGACAGGGTTGGTATGGCTACACCTTC
TRBV6-5	TRBJ2-7	.	.	15	CASSYPQGGSYEQYF	TGTGCCAGCAGTTACCCCCAGGGGGGCTCCTACGAGCAGTACTTC
TRBV28	TRBJ2-7	.	.	13	CASSSRDTDEQYF	TGTGCCAGCAGTTCCCGGGACACGGACGAGCAGTACTTC
TRBV5-6	TRBJ2-4	TRBD2	.	14	CASSSASGLVLQYF	TGTGCCAGCAGCTCGGCTAGCGGGTTAGTTCTTCAGTACTTC
TRBV5-6	TRBJ1-1	TRBD1	.	17	CASSLYKTGEGKTEAFF	TGTGCCAGCAGCCTTTATAAAACAGGGGAAGGTAAGACTGAAGCTTTCTTT
TRBV6-6	TRBJ1-2	TRBD1	.	16	CASRDGQGHLSYGYTF	TGTGCCAGCAGGGACGGACAGGGGCATCTTTCCTATGGCTACACCTTC
TRBV29-1	TRBJ2-3	TRBD2	once	14	CSVGTSGGTDTQYF	TGCAGCGTGGGGACTAGCGGGGGCACAGATACGCAGTATTTT
TRBV28	TRBJ1-5	.	.	16	CASSAAAGGGNQPQHF	TGTGCCAGCAGCGCAGCCGCGGGGGGGGGCAATCAGCCCCAGCATTTT
TRBV18	TRBJ2-3	TRBD2	.	15	CASSPTAGSTDTQYF	TGTGCCAGCTCACCAACAGCGGGGAGCACAGATACGCAGTATTTT
TRBV5-1	TRBJ1-5	.	once	14	CASSSGLGEEPQHF	TGCGCCAGCAGCTCGGGACTGGGAGAGGAGCCCCAGCATTTT
TRBV21-1	TRBJ2-7	.	once	14	CASGRTAPPYEQYF	TGTGCCAGCGGTCGGACAGCACCACCCTACGAGCAGTACTTC
TRBV6-5	TRBJ2-3	TRBD2	.	15	CATALSGGSTDTQYF	TGTGCCACGGCGCTGAGCGGGGGGAGCACAGATACGCAGTATTTT
TRBV7-8	TRBJ2-7	.	.	15	CASSKTRTETYEQYF	TGTGCCAGCAGCAAGACACGGACAGAGACCTACGAGCAGTACTTC
TRBV10-2	TRBJ2-4	.	.	13	CASSDSGSRIQYF	TGCGCCAGCAGTGATTCCGGGTCAAGGATTCAGTACTTC
TRBV3-1/TRBV3-2	TRBJ2-2	.	.	13	CASSQDRTGELFF	TGTGCCAGCAGCCAAGACCGGACCGGGGAGCTGTTTTTT
TRBV5-1	TRBJ2-7	.	.	15	CASSLDPGPGYEQYF	TGCGCCAGCAGCTTGGATCCAGGGCCAGGTTACGAGCAGTACTTC
TRBV7-6	TRBJ1-5	TRBD1	few	15	CASSLDRGPGQPQHF	TGTGCCAGCAGCCTGGACAGGGGGCCGGGGCAGCCCCAGCATTTT
TRBV18	TRBJ2-3	TRBD1	.	16	CASSPTETGVPDTQYF	TGTGCCAGCTCACCGACCGAGACAGGGGTGCCAGATACGCAGTATTTT
TRBV3-1/TRBV3-2	TRBJ2-1	.	.	14	CASSQGPIATEQFF	TGTGCCAGCAGCCAAGGGCCTATAGCAACCGAGCAGTTCTTC
TRBV12-3/TRBV12-4	TRBJ2-1	.	.	12	CASKDGGPWQFF	TGTGCCTCTAAGGACGGGGGGCCTTGGCAGTTCTTC
TRBV18	TRBJ1-4	TRBD1	.	15	CASSDDRVPYEKLFF	TGTGCCAGCTCAGACGACAGGGTTCCTTATGAAAAACTGTTTTTT
TRBV11-3	TRBJ2-2	.	.	15	CASSLSGGNTGELFF	TGTGCCAGCAGCTTATCCGGGGGGAACACCGGGGAGCTGTTTTTT
TRBV29-1	TRBJ1-2	.	.	14	CSVLERGNNYGYTF	TGCAGCGTGCTCGAGAGAGGAAATAACTATGGCTACACCTTC
TRBV14	TRBJ1-3	.	.	16	CASSQDGGVPGNTIYF	TGTGCCAGCAGCCAAGACGGGGGTGTCCCTGGAAACACCATATATTTT
TRBV6-5	TRBJ1-6	.	.	14	CATRPGSFNSPLHF	TGTGCCACCAGGCCGGGATCCTTTAATTCACCCCTCCACTTT
TRBV7-9	TRBJ1-1	.	.	13	CASSYDRNTEAFF	TGTGCCAGCAGCTACGACAGGAACACTGAAGCTTTCTTT
TRBV2	TRBJ2-7	TRBD1	few	14	CASRFDRGRDEQYF	TGTGCCAGCCGGTTCGACAGGGGAAGGGACGAGCAGTACTTC
TRBV5-1	TRBJ1-4	TRBD1	.	16	CASSPAIGRDSEKLFF	TGCGCCAGCAGCCCAGCGATCGGGCGGGACAGCGAAAAACTGTTTTTT
TRBV28	TRBJ2-1	TRBD2	.	17	CASSFPTSGDSYNEQFF	TGTGCCAGCAGTTTTCCTACTAGCGGGGACTCCTACAATGAGCAGTTCTTC
TRBV15	TRBJ2-2	.	.	14	CATSRGTGTGELFF	TGTGCCACCAGCAGAGGCACAGGGACCGGGGAGCTGTTTTTT
TRBV10-2	TRBJ1-1	TRBD1	.	14	CASRRQGLDTEAFF	TGCGCCAGCAGGCGACAGGGATTGGACACTGAAGCTTTCTTT
TRBV7-9	TRBJ2-5	.	.	16	CASSFPPGTHQETQYF	TGTGCCAGCAGCTTCCCCCCCGGGACACACCAAGAGACCCAGTACTTC
TRBV6-1	TRBJ1-5	.	.	14	CASSEVGQWQPQHF	TGTGCCAGCAGTGAAGTCGGACAGTGGCAGCCCCAGCATTTT
TRBV5-6	TRBJ2-2	.	.	13	CASSLGVSGELFF	TGTGCCAGCAGCTTAGGGGTATCCGGGGAGCTGTTTTTT
TRBV9	TRBJ2-1	.	.	16	CASSFTGTPSYNEQFF	TGTGCCAGCAGCTTCACCGGGACACCTTCCTACAATGAGCAGTTCTTC
TRBV18	TRBJ1-5	.	.	13	CASSPGGEQPQHF	TGTGCCAGCTCACCGGGAGGGGAGCAGCCCCAGCATTTT
TRBV3-1/TRBV3-2	TRBJ1-5	.	.	13	CASSQTGNQPQHF	TGTGCCAGCAGCCAAACCGGGAATCAGCCCCAGCATTTT
TRBV6-5	TRBJ2-1	TRBD2	.	16	CASSYSSGGTYNEQFF	TGTGCCAGCAGTTACAGTAGCGGGGGAACCTACAATGAGCAGTTCTTC
TRBV10-3	TRBJ1-6	.	few	13	CAISYGYNSPLHF	TGTGCCATCAGTTACGGGTATAATTCACCCCTCCACTTT
TRBV27	TRBJ2-1	.	few	14	CASSSRSGWDEQFF	TGTGCCAGCAGTTCCCGCTCAGGGTGGGATGAGCAGTTCTTC
TRBV19	TRBJ2-3	TRBD1	.	15	CASKKGDRATDTQYF	TGTGCCAGTAAAAAAGGGGACAGGGCCACAGATACGCAGTATTTT
TRBV10-3	TRBJ1-2	.	.	12	CAISPGEDGYTF	TGTGCCATCAGCCCCGGGGAGGATGGCTACACCTTC
TRBV11-2	TRBJ2-5	.	.	14	CASERWGGGETQYF	TGTGCCAGCGAAAGGTGGGGGGGCGGAGAGACCCAGTACTTC
TRBV28	TRBJ2-2	.	.	17	CASSSGARSANTGELFF	TGTGCCAGCAGTTCAGGGGCTAGGTCCGCGAACACCGGGGAGCTGTTTTTT
TRBV24-1	TRBJ2-7	.	.	13	CATSDRSSGEQYF	TGTGCCACCAGTGATAGATCCTCGGGGGAGCAGTACTTC
TRBV6-1	TRBJ2-5	.	few	17	CASSEGYQPLGAETQYF	TGTGCCAGCAGTGAGGGCTATCAACCCCTGGGCGCGGAGACCCAGTACTTC
TRBV5-4	TRBJ1-3	.	.	15	CASSLGQSSGNTIYF	TGTGCCAGCAGCTTGGGACAAAGCTCTGGAAACACCATATATTTT